This T cell receptor beta chain was obtained from a study of blood T cell repertoires in COVID-19. Turning to the study itself: COVID-19 samples collected from the United States, Italy and Spain covered acute and convalescent phases. The cDNA or gDNA used as material had been derived from T cells, B-cell-depleted T cells, or PBMCs.

By sample share, this clone is medium-sized. Source study methods: Counts of nucleated cells, estimated from reference gene primer amplification, were obtained. Sequencing used immunoSEQ multiplex PCR; TCRdb keeps in-frame clones, though not all of them. V, J and clone size were drawn from that table, and D and trimming were deduced from the DNA. The table lists about 69,000 clones, roughly 80% of them singletons, with approximately 15% in the top ten. This CDR3 has 18 amino acids. V dropped 2 bases and J dropped 4; count of bases not matched to a gene: 8. CDR1 is SEHNR, CDR2 FQNEAQ, per germline (reference sequence).

Specimen: peripheral blood. The chain uses TRBV7-9 and TRBJ2-1; TRBD2 matches 13 bases. The sequence was obtained from a man aged 55 to 70 with acute or convalescent COVID-19. The chain's CDR3 is CASSLTSGGAGIYNEQFF. Written as DNA, the CDR3 is TGTGCCAGCAGCTTAACTAGCGGGGGGGCCGGTATATACAATGAGCAGTTCTTC.